This entry concerns a single T cell receptor (beta chain). The table lists this clone with a few counts. The target of this receptor is not known. No much larger clone is present one base from it, and per-base qualities are unavailable. This record comes from a study of OX40 agonist ivuxolimab in advanced cancers. Background on the whole study: The costimulatory receptor OX40 (CD134) was targeted by ivuxolimab, a fully human IgG2 agonistic monoclonal antibody. Prior anti-PD-1, anti-PD-L1 or anti-CTLA-4 therapy was permitted, and 40% of dose-escalation patients had received checkpoint inhibitors. Of the roughly 52 patients in dose escalation, about 20 had hepatocellular carcinoma, about 15 had melanoma, 9 had renal cell carcinoma and 9 had head and neck cancer. In the dose-escalation cohort, over 65% of patients were male, and the mean age was roughly 60 years, with a range of roughly 20 to 80. The paper covers the monotherapy dose-escalation part of the phase I ivuxolimab trial, which included N of about 56 patients. Peripheral TCRbeta sequencing aimed to test whether ivuxolimab altered TCR sequence diversity and caused clonal T-cell expansion. Intravenous ivuxolimab was administered to patients every 2 weeks at six dose levels: 0.01, 0.1, 0.3, 1.5, 3 and 10 mg/kg. Partial responses occurred in three dose-escalation patients, of whom one had hepatocellular carcinoma and two had cutaneous melanoma. Study-wide conclusions, independent of this receptor: At doses of 0.1 to 3.0 mg/kg, clonal expansion of both CD4+ and CD8+ T cells in blood was seen between baseline and week 6. In the 0.1-3.0 mg/kg groups, partial responders were among the patients with the lowest normalized peripheral clonal expansion, particularly in CD8+ T cells. Which antigens the clonally expanded peripheral T cells were specific for was not determined. Low levels of normalized T-cell clonal expansion were also seen in some nonresponding patients. After ivuxolimab, more expanded clones were found on average in CD8+ T cells than in CD4+ T cells.

Patients with a history of autoimmune disease or receiving systemic immunosuppression were excluded from the trial. Peripheral blood for TCR sequencing was collected from all dose cohorts at baseline, on cycle 4 day 1, and on cycle 7 day 1. Samples were obtained from an open-label, multicenter, first-in-human phase I dose-escalation trial of ivuxolimab. Adults with locally advanced or metastatic head and neck squamous cell, hepatocellular, melanoma or renal cell carcinoma were enrolled in the trial. CD4+ and CD8+ T cells were sorted separately from peripheral blood before TCR sequencing. The germline V gene (reference sequence) provides CDR1 SGHKS and CDR2 YYEKEE. Germline trimming amounts to 4 bases on V and 0 bases on J, with 14 as the count of junction bases outside the gene matches. The CDR3 spans 19 residues, from the cysteine through the phenylalanine. Solely the CDR3 DNA is kept, with 57 bases framed from the first base.

For sequencing of the TCRbeta CDR3 region, genomic DNA was extracted from the sorted cells. TCRbeta CDR3 regions were sequenced using the immunoSEQ Assay. Sourced from immuneACCESS, this table was stored by TCRdb with only in-frame sequences that have V and J called. A share of the clones is absent; for the studies checked, an unresolved V gene accounts for under half, and the remainder has no known explanation. The sample table lists 77,000 or so clones, about 89% of them with a count of one. 0.4% to 0.55% of the sample comes from the top ten. Material: CD4+ or CD8+ T cells sorted from blood, obtained in a trial of the OX40 agonist ivuxolimab. This TCR was recovered from an adult with an advanced solid tumor such as melanoma, head and neck, liver or kidney cancer. The rearranged chain carries TRBV5-5 and TRBJ1-3, with TRBD1 identical over 9 junction bases. The CDR3 is CASSLPSWDRALSGNTIYF. The bases are TGTGCCAGCAGCCTCCCTAGCTGGGACAGGGCCCTCTCTGGAAACACCATATATTTT.